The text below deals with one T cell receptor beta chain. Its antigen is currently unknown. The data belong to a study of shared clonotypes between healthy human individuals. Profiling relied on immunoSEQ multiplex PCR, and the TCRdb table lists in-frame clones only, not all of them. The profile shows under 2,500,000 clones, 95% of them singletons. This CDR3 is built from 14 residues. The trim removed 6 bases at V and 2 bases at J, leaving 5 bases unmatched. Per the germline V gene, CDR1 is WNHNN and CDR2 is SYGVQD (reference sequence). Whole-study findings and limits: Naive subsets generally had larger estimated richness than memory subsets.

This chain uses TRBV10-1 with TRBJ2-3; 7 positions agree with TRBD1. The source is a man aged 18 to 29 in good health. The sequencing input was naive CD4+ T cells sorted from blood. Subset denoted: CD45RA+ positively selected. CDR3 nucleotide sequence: TGCGCCAGCAGGAAGGGACAGTACACAGATACGCAGTATTTT. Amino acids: CASRKGQYTDTQYF.